Each of the 23 T cell receptor beta chains below was sequenced from the same sample in a study of T cells in localized non-small cell lung cancer. Data came from immunoSEQ multiplex PCR; TCRdb stores just in-frame clones and leaves some out. The table records roughly 33,000 clones, around nine tenths of them present only once. This specimen was peripheral blood, taken before any cancer treatment. The receptor source for this set is a woman between 40 and 69 years old with stage I lung adenocarcinoma.

The chain combines TRBV6-5 with TRBJ1-3; no clear D. The CDR3 totals 13 residues. CDR1 and CDR2 (germline): MNHEY, SVGAGI. Trimming left V 6 bases short and J 3 bases short, with 9 bases between. The CDR3 reads CASSQTRGNTIYF. The DNA for the CDR3 is TGTGCCAGCAGCCAGACACGTGGAAACACCATATATTTT.

For this clone: A read error may account for a junction end that differs from germline. This chain connects TRBV19 to TRBJ2-2; the match to TRBD1 covers 7 bases. The CDR3 has 15 residues. The V gene's germline CDR1 is LNHDA and CDR2 SQIVND (reference sequence). CDR3 region: CASSLDRANTGELFF. Here the CDR3 DNA reads TGTGCCAGTAGTTTAGACAGGGCGAACACCGGGGAGCTGTTTTTT.

The gene calls are TRBV7-7 and TRBJ1-4, with D possibly matching TRBD1 (5 bases). The ends were cut back, 1 base at V and 3 bases at J, with 6 bases in the middle. The CDR3 has 14 amino acids. Germline V lookup: CDR1 SSHAT, CDR2 FNYEAQ (reference sequence). The CDR3 DNA is TGTGCCAGCAGCTTAGGGGGGGCTAATGAAAAACTGTTTTTT. This gives the protein CASSLGGANEKLFF.

The chain joins TRBV7-2 to TRBJ2-7; 9 positions match TRBD1. The CDR3 is 14 amino acids. Germline CDR1 reads SGHTA; CDR2 reads FQGNSA. V lost 5 bases and J lost 4; bases outside the gene matches: 6. The CDR3 spells CASSITGGLYEQYF. Written as DNA, the CDR3 is TGTGCCAGCAGCATAACAGGGGGCTTGTACGAGCAGTACTTC.

This chain uses TRBV5-1 with TRBJ1-2; tentatively, D is TRBD1 (6 bases). Trimming cost V 0 bases and J 6 bases, with 15 bases left between them. CDR3 length: 15 residues. CDR1 is SGHRS and CDR2 is YFSETQ in the germline V gene. The CDR3 sequence: CASSLDGGGPDGYTF. The CDR3 DNA reads TGCGCCAGCAGCTTGGATGGAGGGGGGCCCGATGGCTACACCTTC. Full variable domain (outside the CDR3, taken from reference TRBV5-1 and TRBJ1-2): KAGVTQTPRYLIKTRGQQVTLSCSPISGHRSVSWYQQTPGQGLQFLFEYFSETQRNKGNFPGRFSGRQFSNSRSEMNVSTLELGDSALYLCASSLDGGGPDGYTFGSGTRLTVV.

The genes are TRBV5-6 and TRBJ2-3, with 10 positions matching TRBD2. CDR1 is SGHDT and CDR2 is YYEEEE in the germline V gene. CDR3 length: 18 residues. After removal of 1 base from V and 5 bases from J, the junction contained 13 bases not matched to a gene. DNA of the CDR3: TGTGCCAGCAGCTTGACCGATTCCGGGACTAGCGTAAAAGATACGCAGTATTTT. It encodes CASSLTDSGTSVKDTQYF.

The chain is built from TRBV9 and TRBJ1-2, with unresolved D. Germline V gene lookup returns CDR1 SGDLS and CDR2 YYNGEE. V dropped 4 bases and J dropped 5 bases, with 6 bases sitting between them. The CDR3 length is 11 residues. The chain's CDR3 is CASSRNYGYTF. The CDR3 nucleotides read TGTGCCAGCAGCAGGAATTATGGCTACACCTTC.

The V call is TRBV5-5, the J call TRBJ2-3; a weak D match, TRBD1 (5 bases). The germline CDR1 and CDR2 sequences are SGHKS and YYEKEE (reference sequence). Trimming took off 0 bases at V and 3 bases at J, with 20 bases between the two ends. CDR3 length: 18 residues. The CDR3 DNA reads TGTGCCAGCAGCTTGGCCGGCTCTCAGGGTTTTCGAACAGATACGCAGTATTTT. This gives the protein CASSLAGSQGFRTDTQYF.

This clone was counted only a few times. The V call is TRBV4-2, the J call TRBJ2-5, with D possibly called TRBD1 or TRBD2 (5 bases each). Germline V gene data show CDR1 as LGHNA and CDR2 as YNFKEQ. CDR3 size: 14 residues. Between the trimmed V and J ends, which lost 4 bases and 7 bases, there was a span of 16 bases. CDR3 DNA: TGTGCCAGCAGCCCTCGTACTGAGGGGTCGACCCAGTACTTC. This encodes CASSPRTEGSTQYF.

The table lists this clone with a count of one. The chain joins TRBV5-1 to TRBJ1-2; D might be TRBD1 (6 bases). Germline V gives CDR1 SGHRS, CDR2 YFSETQ. The V gene lost 4 bases and the J gene lost 8 bases, with 15 bases spanning the gap. CDR3 length: 13 amino acids. The CDR3 nucleotides are TGCGCCAGCAGCGCCACCGGGGGCGGCGGCTACACCTTC. Translating gives CASSATGGGGYTF.

V usage is TRBV27 and J usage is TRBJ2-6, with a weak D call TRBD2 (5 bases). This CDR3 is built from 13 residues. Trimming shortened V by 7 bases and J by 2 bases, and 6 bases separated the two germline ends. From germline, CDR1 is MNHEY and CDR2 SMNVEV (reference sequence). Here the CDR3 DNA reads TGTGCCAGCATCGGGGCTGGGGCCAACGTCCTGACTTTC. It translates to CASIGAGANVLTF.

J is TRBJ2-7 and V is TRBV10-2; 10 nucleotides agree with TRBD2. Germline CDR1 WSHSY, CDR2 SAAADI. Trimming took 11 bases from V and 4 from J; bases not matched to a gene: 14. The CDR3 sequence is 15 residues long. The CDR3 protein is CALGQASGGLYEQYF. DNA for the CDR3: TGCGCCCTGGGACAGGCTAGCGGGGGTCTTTACGAGCAGTACTTC.

The chain employs TRBV7-9 and TRBJ1-2; 10 bases fit TRBD1. This CDR3 region has 16 residues. The V gene's germline CDR1 is SEHNR and CDR2 FQNEAQ (reference sequence). Trimming cost V 5 bases and J 1 base; bases outside gene matches: 7. CDR3 amino acids: CASSGVGQGVNYGYTF. CDR3 DNA sequence: TGTGCCAGCAGCGGAGTAGGACAGGGGGTTAACTATGGCTACACCTTC.

This rearrangement joins TRBV21-1 to TRBJ1-2; the table's TRBD1 call for D was not verified on the DNA. TRBV21-1 is listed as a pseudogene. The CDR3 loop spans 14 amino acids. The CDR3 DNA reads TGTGCCAGCAGCAAAGGGGGACAGGGGGAAGGCTACACCTTC. Its translation: CASSKGGQGEGYTF.

This rearrangement joins TRBV5-6 to TRBJ1-2, with D perhaps matching TRBD1 (5 bases). The V gene lost 2 bases and the J gene lost 4 bases, with 15 bases spanning the gap. This CDR3 region has 15 residues. Germline CDR1 reads SGHDT; CDR2 reads YYEEEE. The CDR3 is CASSFEGGDPYGYTF. CDR3 coding DNA: TGTGCCAGCAGCTTCGAAGGAGGGGATCCCTATGGCTACACCTTC. The complete variable domain, with remaining parts taken from reference TRBV5-6 and TRBJ1-2, reads DAGVTQSPTHLIKTRGQQVTLRCSPKSGHDTVSWYQQALGQGPQFIFQYYEEEERQRGNFPDRFSGHQFPNYSSELNVNALLLGDSALYLCASSFEGGDPYGYTFGSGTRLTVV.

The V and J genes are TRBV18 and TRBJ1-5; maybe TRBD1 (6 bases). From germline, CDR1 is KGHSH and CDR2 LQKENI. V was pared by 2 bases and J by 3 bases, with 14 bases between. This CDR3 contains 16 residues. The CDR3 spells CASSPMSGENNQPQHF. CDR3 nucleotides: TGTGCCAGCTCACCAATGTCAGGGGAGAACAATCAGCCCCAGCATTTT.

V gene TRBV5-4 combines with J gene TRBJ2-7; 12 nucleotides line up with TRBD2. The CDR3 is made up of 16 amino acids. Germline V gene sequence: CDR1 SGHNT, CDR2 YYREEE (reference sequence). With V trimmed by 3 bases and J by 2 bases, 6 bases remained unmatched. The CDR3 coding sequence is TGTGCCAGCAGCTCGGGAGGACTAGCGGGGACCTACGAGCAGTACTTC. Translation: CASSSGGLAGTYEQYF. Using reference TRBV5-4 and TRBJ2-7 for the parts outside the CDR3, the full variable domain is ETGVTQSPTHLIKTRGQQVTLRCSSQSGHNTVSWYQQALGQGPQFIFQYYREEENGRGNFPPRFSGLQFPNYSSELNVNALELDDSALYLCASSSGGLAGTYEQYFGPGTRLTVT.

The chain links TRBV4-1 to TRBJ2-1; 7 positions agree with TRBD2. V lost 1 base, J lost 5 bases, and 5 bases stayed unmatched. The CDR3 sequence is 15 residues long. Germline V CDR1 and CDR2: MGHRA, YSYEKL. CDR3 amino acids: CASSQVSSGNNEQFF. The CDR3, as DNA: TGCGCCAGCAGCCAAGTGTCTAGCGGAAACAATGAGCAGTTCTTC.

This clone showed up just once. The rearrangement joins TRBV7-9 to TRBJ1-1; D possibly corresponds to TRBD1 (6 bases). V was shortened by 1 base and J by 5 bases, with 11 bases between the two germline ends. The germline V gene encodes CDR1 SEHNR and CDR2 FQNEAQ (reference sequence). The CDR3 extends over 14 amino acids. CDR3 amino acids: CASSLVGTPTEAFF. The DNA of the CDR3 is TGTGCCAGCAGCTTAGTCGGGACACCAACTGAAGCTTTCTTT. The full variable domain, rest sourced from reference TRBV7-9 and TRBJ1-1, is DTGVSQNPRHKITKRGQNVTFRCDPISEHNRLYWYRQTLGQGPEFLTYFQNEAQLEKSRLLSDRFSAERPKGSFSTLEIQRTEQGDSAMYLCASSLVGTPTEAFFGQGTRLTVV.

This clone was observed once. The chain joins TRBV10-3 to TRBJ1-5; D may be TRBD1 (6 bases). Germline V gene sequence: CDR1 ENHRY, CDR2 SYGVKD. This CDR3 has 14 residues. V was clipped by 3 bases and J by 5 bases, with 11 bases between them. CDR3 amino acids: CAISDQGLDQPQHF. As DNA, the CDR3 is TGTGCCATCAGTGATCAGGGGCTCGATCAGCCCCAGCATTTT.

This chain joins TRBV6-6 and TRBJ2-3; 9 bases map to TRBD2. The trim removed 6 bases at V and 4 bases at J, leaving 8 bases unmatched. Looked up from germline, CDR1 is MNHNY and CDR2 is SVGAGI (reference sequence). The CDR3 length is 15 residues. As DNA, the CDR3 is TGTGCCAGCAGCCCCGGGGTAGCGGGGGCAGATACGCAGTATTTT. Translating it yields CASSPGVAGADTQYF.

The rearrangement joins TRBV6-5 to TRBJ1-2, with 10 bases fitting TRBD1. Germline lookup yields CDR1 MNHEY and CDR2 SVGAGI. CDR3 length: 14 amino acids. The ends lost 6 bases at V and 7 bases at J; junction bases unmatched: 8. The CDR3 protein is CASSRGQGRRGYTF. In DNA, the CDR3 is TGTGCCAGCAGCCGGGGACAGGGGCGACGTGGCTACACCTTC.

The chain recombines TRBV18 with TRBJ2-5, with 11 bases lining up with TRBD2. The junction had 8 bases not matched to a gene; V was cut back by 3 bases and J by 2 bases. Germline loops: CDR1 KGHSH, CDR2 LQKENI. The CDR3 contains 17 residues. The CDR3 spells CASSPTSGDLSQETQYF. The CDR3 DNA reads as TGTGCCAGCTCACCGACTAGCGGGGACTTAAGTCAAGAGACCCAGTACTTC.